The entry that follows covers one T cell receptor beta chain sequence. These data belong to a study of Graves' ophthalmopathy and Graves' hyperthyroidism. The CDR3 length is 14 residues. V lost 7 bases and J 5 bases, leaving 18 bases between the germline ends. Germline V gene data show CDR1 as MNHNY and CDR2 as SVGAGI (reference sequence). The study amplified TCR beta CDR3 regions using RNA transcripts. After a first-round RT-PCR with HTBI primers, a second-round multiplex PCR was run. TCRdb processed the multiplex PCR reads anew with MiXCR; each CDR3 protein has one entry. The repertoire includes 900,000 to 1,200,000 distinct CDR3 sequences, about 35% of them detected once, and around 10% sits in the top ten.

The rearrangement uses TRBV6-6 and TRBJ2-7; a possible D gene is TRBD2 (5 bases). This TCR came from an adult man with Graves' hyperthyroidism. Sequencing was done on a sample of peripheral blood or thyroid tissue (not recorded which). CDR3 sequence reads: CASTLSRGMDEQYF. Written as DNA, the CDR3 is TGTGCCAGCACCCTAAGTAGAGGGATGGACGAGCAGTACTTC.